This T cell receptor beta chain was profiled in a study of CXCR3-negative and CXCR3-positive naive CD8 T cells. Overall study results and limits: Fresh PBMCs served for most assays, and CXCR3 expression fell partially after cryopreservation.

Points on this clonotype: Its antigen remains unidentified.

Germline assignment: CDR1 SGHVS and CDR2 FNYEAQ. This CDR3 is 14 amino acids long. Through 5' RACE with UMI labels, the TRB cDNA libraries were prepared. TCRdb re-called the 5' RACE reads, yielding one record per CDR3 amino acid sequence without DNA. Its clone listing holds about 130,000 distinct CDR3 sequences. This receptor was identified in a human donor in good health. Some clones in this sample may be carry-over from other donors' samples. The specimen sequenced was naive CXCR3- CD8+ T cells from blood. Subset defined: CD45RO-CCR7+CD27+CD95- naive CD8+ T cells lacking CXCR3 (TNR3-). The chain combines TRBV7-6 with TRBJ2-7; TCRdb's D call of TRBD1 is untestable without DNA. The CDR3 here is CASSLSGGYYEQYF.